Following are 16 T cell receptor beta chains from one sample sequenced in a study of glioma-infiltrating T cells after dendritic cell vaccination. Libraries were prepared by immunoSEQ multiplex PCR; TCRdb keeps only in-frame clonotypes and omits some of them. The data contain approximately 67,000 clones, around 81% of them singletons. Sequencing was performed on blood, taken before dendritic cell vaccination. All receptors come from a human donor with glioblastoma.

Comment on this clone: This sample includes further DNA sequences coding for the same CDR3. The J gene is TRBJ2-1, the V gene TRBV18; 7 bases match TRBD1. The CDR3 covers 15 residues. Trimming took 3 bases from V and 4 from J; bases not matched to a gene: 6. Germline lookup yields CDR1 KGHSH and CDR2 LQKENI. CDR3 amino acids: CASSPPGQKYNEQFF. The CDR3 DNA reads TGTGCCAGCTCACCCCCGGGACAGAAATACAATGAGCAGTTCTTC.

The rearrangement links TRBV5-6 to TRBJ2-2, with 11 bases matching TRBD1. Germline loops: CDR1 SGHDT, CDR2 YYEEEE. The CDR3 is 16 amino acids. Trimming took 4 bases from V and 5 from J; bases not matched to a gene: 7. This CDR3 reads CASSPGQGASTGELFF. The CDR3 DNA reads TGTGCCAGCAGCCCTGGACAGGGGGCGAGTACCGGGGAGCTGTTTTTT. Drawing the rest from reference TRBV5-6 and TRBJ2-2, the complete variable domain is DAGVTQSPTHLIKTRGQQVTLRCSPKSGHDTVSWYQQALGQGPQFIFQYYEEEERQRGNFPDRFSGHQFPNYSSELNVNALLLGDSALYLCASSPGQGASTGELFFGEGSRLTVL.

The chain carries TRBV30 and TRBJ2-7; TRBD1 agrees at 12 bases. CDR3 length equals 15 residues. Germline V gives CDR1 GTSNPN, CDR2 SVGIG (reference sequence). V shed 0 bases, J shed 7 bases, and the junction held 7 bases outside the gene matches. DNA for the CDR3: TGTGCCTGGAGTGTTCGGGACAGGGGGCGATGGGAGCAGTACTTC. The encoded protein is CAWSVRDRGRWEQYF.

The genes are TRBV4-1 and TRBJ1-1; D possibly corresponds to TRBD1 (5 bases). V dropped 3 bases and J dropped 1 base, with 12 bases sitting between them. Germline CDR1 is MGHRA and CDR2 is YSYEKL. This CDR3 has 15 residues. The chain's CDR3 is CASSHPGGGNTEAFF. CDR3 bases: TGCGCCAGCAGCCACCCCGGGGGAGGGAACACTGAAGCTTTCTTT.

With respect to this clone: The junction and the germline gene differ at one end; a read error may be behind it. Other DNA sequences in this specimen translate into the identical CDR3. In DNA, the CDR3 is TGTGCCAGTAGTCAAACCAGACAGGGCCGGAATTCGCCCCTCCACTTT. It yields the protein CASSQTRQGRNSPLHF. The chain is built from TRBV19 and TRBJ1-6; 7 bases are a match to TRBD1. This CDR3 has 16 residues. Germline assignment: CDR1 LNHDA and CDR2 SQIVND (reference sequence).

The CDR3 DNA reads TGTGCCAGCAGCGAAGGACAGGACACTGAAGCTTTCTTT. Protein: CASSEGQDTEAFF. V usage is TRBV7-3 and J usage is TRBJ1-1; 7 bases fit TRBD1. The CDR3 sequence is 13 residues long. Looked up from germline, CDR1 is SGHTA and CDR2 is FQGTGA. The trim removed 5 bases at V and 3 bases at J, leaving 3 bases unmatched.

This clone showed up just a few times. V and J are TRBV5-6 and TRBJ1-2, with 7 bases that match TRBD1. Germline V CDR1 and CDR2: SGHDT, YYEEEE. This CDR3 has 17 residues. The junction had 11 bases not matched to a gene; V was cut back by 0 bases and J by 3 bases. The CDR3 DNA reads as TGTGCCAGCAGCTTGGTGGAGGGGGCGACGGGGGACTATGGCTACACCTTC. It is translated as CASSLVEGATGDYGYTF.

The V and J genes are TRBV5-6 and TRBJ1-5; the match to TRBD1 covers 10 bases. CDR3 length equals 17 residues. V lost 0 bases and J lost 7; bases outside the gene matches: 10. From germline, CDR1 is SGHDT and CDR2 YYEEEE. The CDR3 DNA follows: TGTGCCAGCAGCTTGGCGGGACAGGGGTCAGTCGGGCAGCCCCAGCATTTT. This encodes CASSLAGQGSVGQPQHF.

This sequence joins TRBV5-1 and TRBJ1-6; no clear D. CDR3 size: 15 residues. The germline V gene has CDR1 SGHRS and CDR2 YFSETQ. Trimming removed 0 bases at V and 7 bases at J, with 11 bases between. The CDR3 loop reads CASSLGLVRNSPLHF. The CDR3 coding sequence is TGCGCCAGCAGCTTGGGCCTCGTGAGGAATTCACCCCTCCACTTT.

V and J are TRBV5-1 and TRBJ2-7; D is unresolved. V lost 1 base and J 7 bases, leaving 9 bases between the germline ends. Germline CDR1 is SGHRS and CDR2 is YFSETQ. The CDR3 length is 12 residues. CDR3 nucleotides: TGCGCCAGCAGCTTGAATCCCGGGGAGCAGTACTTC. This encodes CASSLNPGEQYF.

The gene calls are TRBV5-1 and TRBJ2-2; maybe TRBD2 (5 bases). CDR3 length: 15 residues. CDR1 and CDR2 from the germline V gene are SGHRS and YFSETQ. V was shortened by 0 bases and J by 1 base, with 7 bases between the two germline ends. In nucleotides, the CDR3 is TGCGCCAGCAGCTTGGAGGCGGGGAACACCGGGGAGCTGTTTTTT. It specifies CASSLEAGNTGELFF.

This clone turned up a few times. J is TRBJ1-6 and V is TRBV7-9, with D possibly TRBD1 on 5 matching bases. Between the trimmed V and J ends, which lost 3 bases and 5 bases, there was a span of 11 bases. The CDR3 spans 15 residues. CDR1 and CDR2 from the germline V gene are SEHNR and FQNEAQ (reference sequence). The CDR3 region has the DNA TGTGCCAGCAGCTTGTTGACAGCTCATAATTCACCCCTCCACTTT. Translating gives CASSLLTAHNSPLHF.

The CDR3 protein is CASSLEGTNYGYTF. The CDR3 nucleotides are TGTGCCAGCAGCTTAGAGGGTACGAACTATGGCTACACCTTC. The V call is TRBV5-4, the J call TRBJ1-2; D unclear. V gave up 2 bases and J gave up 2 bases, with 10 bases separating them. Germline CDR1 reads SGHNT; CDR2 reads YYREEE (reference sequence). The CDR3 runs 14 residues. Full variable domain (rest looked up from reference TRBV5-4 and TRBJ1-2): ETGVTQSPTHLIKTRGQQVTLRCSSQSGHNTVSWYQQALGQGPQFIFQYYREEENGRGNFPPRFSGLQFPNYSSELNVNALELDDSALYLCASSLEGTNYGYTFGSGTRLTVV.

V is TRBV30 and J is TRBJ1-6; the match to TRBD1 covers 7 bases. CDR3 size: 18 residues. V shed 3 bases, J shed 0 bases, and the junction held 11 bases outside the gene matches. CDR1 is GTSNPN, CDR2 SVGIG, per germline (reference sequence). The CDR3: CAWSTPGQESSYNSPLHF. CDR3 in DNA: TGTGCCTGGAGCACCCCCGGACAGGAGAGCTCCTATAATTCACCCCTCCACTTT. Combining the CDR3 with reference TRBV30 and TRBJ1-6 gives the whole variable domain SQTIHQWPATLVQPVGSPLSLECTVEGTSNPNLYWYRQAAGRGLQLLFYSVGIGQISSEVPQNLSASRPQDRQFILSSKKLLLSDSGFYLCAWSTPGQESSYNSPLHFGNGTRLTVT.

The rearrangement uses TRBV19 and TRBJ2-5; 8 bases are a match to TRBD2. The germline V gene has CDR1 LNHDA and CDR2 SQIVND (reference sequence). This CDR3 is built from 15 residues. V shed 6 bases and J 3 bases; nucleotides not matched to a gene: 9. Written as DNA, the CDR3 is TGTGCCAGTAGCAAGCGGGGGAACTCGGAAGAGACCCAGTACTTC. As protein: CASSKRGNSEETQYF.

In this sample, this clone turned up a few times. In nucleotides, the CDR3 is TGTGCCAGTAGTCCGCTATATAGCAATCAGCCCCAGCATTTT. Translating gives CASSPLYSNQPQHF. This chain joins TRBV19 and TRBJ1-5; no firm D call. The germline V and J ends were trimmed by 5 bases and 0 bases, with 8 bases remaining between them. Germline V CDR1 and CDR2: LNHDA, SQIVND (reference sequence). This CDR3 has 14 residues.